This TCR beta chain emerged from a study of OX40 agonist ivuxolimab in advanced cancers. Turning to the study itself: Patients in dose escalation had liver, melanoma, kidney or head and neck cancers. Mean age approximately 66 years, range roughly 23 to 79; about 81% male.

This table comes from immunoSEQ multiplex PCR, and its TCRdb copy is limited to in-frame clones, with some not included. The sample contains over 95,000 clones, 90% to 95% of which appear only once. Broader study findings: Among the nonresponders, some also had low normalized T-cell clonal expansion.

The germline gives CDR1 MNHNS, CDR2 SASEGT. Trimming removed 8 bases from V and 4 bases from J, with 20 bases in between. The CDR3 covers 15 residues. Worth noting for this clone: What it binds is unknown.

J is TRBJ1-2 and V is TRBV6-1, with unresolved D. The material sequenced was CD4+ or CD8+ T cells sorted from blood, taken in a trial of the OX40 agonist ivuxolimab. The clonotype originates from an adult with an advanced solid tumor such as melanoma, head and neck, liver or kidney cancer. In DNA form, the CDR3 reads TGTGCCAGCCCCCCCGAGCAAACGCCCTTCTATGGCTACACCTTC. Translation gives CASPPEQTPFYGYTF.